The clone carrying this T cell receptor (beta chain) was detected only a few times. Antigen unknown. A clone one base away is much larger, so this may be a read error. Sample-barcoded 5' priming and a J-beta primer mix drove a second PCR of about 7 to 12 cycles. TCRdb called the 5' RACE reads again in MiXCR, with one record for every CDR3 protein. The sample lists about 1.8 million distinct CDR3 sequences, about 50% seen once, with less than 2.5% in the top ten. This entry comes from a study of blood T cells in healthy people across ages. Notes on the study in general: In long-lived donors, naive CD4+ cell counts and diversity exceeded those of aged donors. A strong correlation was found between TCR beta diversity and the percentage of naive T cells.

The V end was cut by 5 bases, the J end by 5 bases, with 15 bases between. The CDR3 extends over 14 amino acids. This chain links TRBV12-3 or TRBV12-4 with TRBJ2-5, with a weak D call TRBD1 (6 bases). The specimen was blood. The origin of this receptor is a woman in her thirties or forties in good health. DNA of the CDR3: TGTGCCAGCAGTGTTACCGGGACACTGGAGACCCAGTACTTC. Translation: CASSVTGTLETQYF.